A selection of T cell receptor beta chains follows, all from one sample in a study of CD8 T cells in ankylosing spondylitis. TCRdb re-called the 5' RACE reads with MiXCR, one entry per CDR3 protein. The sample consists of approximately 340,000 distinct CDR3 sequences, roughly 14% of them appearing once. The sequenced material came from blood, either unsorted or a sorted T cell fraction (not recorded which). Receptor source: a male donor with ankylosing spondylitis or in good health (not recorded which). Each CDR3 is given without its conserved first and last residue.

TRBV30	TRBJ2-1	ASQSGGWNEQF
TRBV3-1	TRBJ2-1	ASSPELAGWAYNEQF
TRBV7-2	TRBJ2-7	ASSSGQHYEQY
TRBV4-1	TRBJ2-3	ASSQDPTDTQY
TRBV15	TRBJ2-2	ATTRGADTGELF
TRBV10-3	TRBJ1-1	AISESRQEAF
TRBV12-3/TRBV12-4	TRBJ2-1	ASSRGVQAQF
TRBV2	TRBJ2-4	ASSRTVEKLAKNIQY
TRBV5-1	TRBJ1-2	ASSGRPGTGAASDFNYGYT
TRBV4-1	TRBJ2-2	ASSQLDRDTGELF
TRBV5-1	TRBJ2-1	ASTPQGDPRNEQF
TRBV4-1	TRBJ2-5	ASSQDIGGRGTQY
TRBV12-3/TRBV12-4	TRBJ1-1	ASSLDPGVNTEAF
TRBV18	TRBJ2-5	ASSPPARVETQY
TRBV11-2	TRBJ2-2	ASSLDRDMTGELF
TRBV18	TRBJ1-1	ASSQGNMNTEAF
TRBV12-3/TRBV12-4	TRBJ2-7	ASSFRAAVSYEQY
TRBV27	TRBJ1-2	ASSLSWGRGYT
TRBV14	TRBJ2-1	ASSYIGQGGYNEQF
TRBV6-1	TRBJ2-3	ASSQRDDTDTQY
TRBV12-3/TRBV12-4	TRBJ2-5	ASSLARGKETQY
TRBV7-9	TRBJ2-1	ASSLQMDNEQF
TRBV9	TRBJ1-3	ASSPSLGVSGNTIY
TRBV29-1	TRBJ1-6	SVDWPNVGGLSYNSPLH
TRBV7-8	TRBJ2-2	ASSLLDWTGENTGELF
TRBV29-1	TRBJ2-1	SVEDLAGMGNEQF
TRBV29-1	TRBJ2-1	SVEGQGMDNEQF
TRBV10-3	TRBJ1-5	AISEGRGQPQH
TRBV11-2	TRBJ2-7	ASSLDGSRSFPYEQY
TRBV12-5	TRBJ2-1	ASGSGGYYNEQF
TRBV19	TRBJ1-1	ASSKSGSAEAF
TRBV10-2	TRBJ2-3	ASSESTIAKY
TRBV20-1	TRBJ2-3	SARGLDADTQY
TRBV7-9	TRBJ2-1	ASSSPQTQPLRDEQF
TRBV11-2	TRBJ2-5	ASSLAPGIRETQY
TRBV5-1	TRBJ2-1	ASSNGGTSSYNEQF